This TCR beta chain was found in a study of cytomegalovirus exposure and HLA in healthy donors. TCRdb's table, derived via immunoSEQ multiplex PCR, lists solely in-frame clones and lacks some. This table holds roughly 60,000 clones, 95% found once. Germline trimming cut 6 bases from V and 5 bases from J; bases unmatched to any gene: 23. Germline V gene data show CDR1 as SNHLY and CDR2 as FYNNEI. There are 21 residues in the CDR3. The source material was PBMCs. The rearrangement uses TRBV2 and TRBJ2-5; 14 bases map to TRBD2. The receptor was isolated from a woman between 18 and 30 years old in good health and CMV-seropositive. This CDR3 is CASSPWRWVAGTSGSRETQYF. CDR3 DNA: TGTGCCAGCAGCCCTTGGAGATGGGTCGCGGGGACTAGCGGGAGTCGGGAGACCCAGTACTTC. The whole variable domain, filled in from reference TRBV2 and TRBJ2-5, reads EPEVTQTPSHQVTQMGQEVILRCVPISNHLYFYWYRQILGQKVEFLVSFYNNEISEKSEIFDDQFSVERPDGSNFTLKIRSTKLEDSAMYFCASSPWRWVAGTSGSRETQYFGPGTRLLVL.